The 25 T cell receptor beta chains reported below all come from one sample, sequenced in a study of shared clonotypes between healthy human individuals (dated by TCRdb to 2019 to 2021). Library creation used the immunoSEQ multiplex PCR assay. TCRdb provides this immuneACCESS table in a form limited to in-frame rearrangements. Some clones are lacking; in checked studies, under half of them reflect an unresolved V gene, and why the rest are absent is not known. The sample table records around 550,000 clones; roughly 95% of these occur just once. About 0.11% of the sample is held by the ten biggest clonotypes. CD8 naive samples were obtained by positive selection for CCR7 among CD45RO-negative cells, yielding a CD45RA+CCR7+ population from which TemRA cells were excluded. Specimen: naive CD8+ T cells sorted from blood. What this sample's cell subset or site label stands for: CD45RA+CCR7+. These receptors originate from a woman under 40 in good health.

The chain recombines TRBV13 with TRBJ2-7; 7 bases fit TRBD1. The CDR3 extends over 14 amino acids. The junction had 11 bases not matched to a gene; V was cut back by 6 bases and J by 6 bases. The germline V gene encodes CDR1 PRHDT and CDR2 FYEKMQ (reference sequence). CDR3 protein: CASSPGTARVEQYF. The CDR3 DNA reads TGTGCCAGCAGTCCCGGGACAGCCAGGGTCGAGCAGTACTTC.

This clone was observed a single time. V and J are TRBV28 and TRBJ2-3, with TRBD2 identical over 9 bases. CDR3 length: 18 residues. The ends lost 3 bases at V and 1 base at J; junction bases unmatched: 11. Germline V CDR1 and CDR2: MDHEN, SYDVKM. The CDR3 region has the DNA TGTGCCAGCAGTTTTGCGGGAGGGTCGGCTCCCGGCACAGATACGCAGTATTTT. This sequence encodes CASSFAGGSAPGTDTQYF.

The chain links TRBV2 to TRBJ2-5; 7 nucleotides align to TRBD1. The CDR3 is made up of 14 amino acids. Per the germline V gene, CDR1 is SNHLY and CDR2 is FYNNEI. V shed 5 bases and J 2 bases; nucleotides not matched to a gene: 5. The CDR3 sequence: CASSLPGQQETQYF. CDR3 sequence (DNA): TGTGCCAGCAGTTTACCGGGACAGCAAGAGACCCAGTACTTC.

This clone occurred once. The V and J genes are TRBV9 and TRBJ2-7; a possible D gene is TRBD2 (6 bases). The CDR3 is 15 amino acids. V was pared by 0 bases and J by 1 base, with 11 bases between. From germline, CDR1 is SGDLS and CDR2 YYNGEE. CDR3: CASSVADGSSYEQYF. Here the CDR3 DNA reads TGTGCCAGCAGCGTAGCGGACGGGAGTTCCTACGAGCAGTACTTC.

This clone was found once. One end of the junction varies from germline; a read error may be responsible. The rearrangement joins TRBV7-3 to TRBJ2-1; maybe TRBD2 (5 bases). This CDR3 comprises 12 residues. Germline V lookup: CDR1 SGHTA, CDR2 FQGTGA. The CDR3 loop is CASSGDYNEKFF. Here the CDR3 DNA reads TGTGCCAGTTCAGGTGACTACAATGAGAAGTTCTTC. Full variable domain (outside the CDR3, taken from reference TRBV7-3 and TRBJ2-1): GAGVSQTPSNKVTEKGKYVELRCDPISGHTALYWYRQSLGQGPEFLIYFQGTGAADDSGLPNDRFFAVRPEGSVSTLKIQRTERGDSAVYLCASSGDYNEKFFGPGTRLTVL.

The chain couples TRBV15 to TRBJ2-7; TRBD1 matches at 7 bases. The CDR3 sequence is 13 residues long. V dropped 4 bases and J dropped 3; count of bases not matched to a gene: 3. Germline V gene data show CDR1 as LNHNV and CDR2 as YYDKDF (reference sequence). CDR3 in amino acids: CATSTNRGYEQYF. The CDR3 nucleotides read TGTGCCACCAGCACCAACAGGGGCTACGAGCAGTACTTC.

The V and J genes are TRBV19 and TRBJ2-5; 11 nucleotides line up with TRBD2. The junction had 7 bases not matched to a gene; V was cut back by 3 bases and J by 4 bases. Germline lookup yields CDR1 LNHDA and CDR2 SQIVND (reference sequence). CDR3 length: 16 residues. The CDR3 here is CASSIRLAGSRETQYF. CDR3 sequence (DNA): TGTGCCAGTAGTATTAGACTAGCGGGATCGCGAGAGACCCAGTACTTC.

This clone has a single count. The gene calls are TRBV7-2 and TRBJ1-1; D is uncertain. Per the germline V gene, CDR1 is SGHTA and CDR2 is FQGNSA. The CDR3 contains 15 residues. V lost 0 bases to trimming and J lost 6 bases, with 14 bases between them. The DNA of the CDR3 is TGTGCCAGCAGCTTAGCTACGGTCGGGCAAGCTGAAGCTTTCTTT. Residues: CASSLATVGQAEAFF.

Turning to this clone: A junction end diverges from the germline sequence, so it may reflect a read error. V is TRBV10-3 and J is TRBJ1-2; D ambiguous. Germline V gene data show CDR1 as ENHRY and CDR2 as SYGVKD. The length of the CDR3 is 13 residues. The DNA of the CDR3 is TGCGCCATCAGTGACATGAGAACTAATGGCTACACCTTC. Translating gives CAISDMRTNGYTF.

The rearrangement uses TRBV27 and TRBJ2-5; D not certain. Germline-derived CDR1 and CDR2 are MNHEY and SMNVEV (reference sequence). The CDR3 sequence is 14 residues long. Trimming shortened V by 2 bases and J by 0 bases, and 7 bases separated the two germline ends. The CDR3 protein is CASSLDQNQETQYF. In nucleotides, the CDR3 is TGTGCCAGCAGTTTAGACCAGAACCAAGAGACCCAGTACTTC.

For this clone: The identical CDR3 is also encoded by other nucleotide sequences in the sample. This chain joins TRBV13 and TRBJ2-7; 8 nucleotides agree with TRBD2. Trimming took 2 bases from V and 3 from J; bases not matched to a gene: 3. The CDR3 is 14 amino acids. Per germline, CDR1 PRHDT and CDR2 FYEKMQ (reference sequence). The CDR3 region is CASSLRLASYEQYF. CDR3 coding DNA: TGTGCCAGCAGCTTACGACTAGCGAGCTACGAGCAGTACTTC.

This clone has only one observation. V is TRBV4-1 and J is TRBJ2-7; 10 bases are shared with TRBD2. The CDR3 is 15 residues long. V lost 0 bases, J lost 3 bases, and 2 bases stayed unmatched. CDR1 is MGHRA and CDR2 is YSYEKL in the germline V gene. Here the CDR3 DNA reads TGCGCCAGCAGCCAAGACTCTAGCGGGAGCTACGAGCAGTACTTC. This translates into CASSQDSSGSYEQYF.

V and J are TRBV29-1 and TRBJ2-5, with TRBD2 identical over 12 bases. Germline values: CDR1 SQVTM, CDR2 ANQGSEA. This CDR3 has 15 residues. V lost 3 bases and J lost 2; bases outside the gene matches: 4. This CDR3 reads CSVDSLAGGQETQYF. DNA for the CDR3: TGCAGCGTTGATTCCCTAGCGGGAGGGCAAGAGACCCAGTACTTC.

This chain joins TRBV5-1 and TRBJ2-7, with TRBD2 as a possible D gene (6 bases). From germline, CDR1 is SGHRS and CDR2 YFSETQ. The length of the CDR3 is 15 residues. Trimming left V 4 bases short and J 0 bases short, with 14 bases between. The CDR3 loop is CASSVVADRSYEQYF. The CDR3 DNA reads TGCGCCAGCAGCGTCGTAGCGGACCGCTCCTACGAGCAGTACTTC. The full variable domain, completed using reference TRBV5-1 and TRBJ2-7, is KAGVTQTPRYLIKTRGQQVTLSCSPISGHRSVSWYQQTPGQGLQFLFEYFSETQRNKGNFPGRFSGRQFSNSRSEMNVSTLELGDSALYLCASSVVADRSYEQYFGPGTRLTVT.

The chain couples TRBV5-4 to TRBJ2-1; 8 bases align to TRBD2. Looked up from germline, CDR1 is SGHNT and CDR2 is YYREEE (reference sequence). This CDR3 has 15 amino acids. V was pared by 1 base and J by 7 bases, with 7 bases of the junction left unmatched. The CDR3: CASSLSTSAGNEQFF. Here the CDR3 DNA reads TGTGCCAGCAGCTTGTCGACTAGCGCGGGGAATGAGCAGTTCTTC.

This chain connects TRBV7-8 to TRBJ2-2; D remains unclear. Trimming shortened V by 3 bases and J by 6 bases, and 11 bases separated the two germline ends. The CDR3 length is 14 residues. The germline CDR1 and CDR2 sequences are SGHVS and FQNEAQ. CDR3 coding DNA: TGTGCCAGCAGCTTTGACTCCCTCCCCGGGGAGCTGTTTTTT. Translation gives CASSFDSLPGELFF.

This clone was recorded once. The rearrangement joins TRBV28 to TRBJ1-2; unclear D gene. CDR3 length: 13 residues. Looked up from germline, CDR1 is MDHEN and CDR2 is SYDVKM. The ends were cut back, 6 bases at V and 8 bases at J, with 16 bases in the middle. The CDR3 protein is CASSPELGRGYTF. CDR3 DNA sequence: TGTGCCAGCAGCCCAGAGTTAGGTAGAGGCTACACCTTC.

This chain uses TRBV4-1 with TRBJ2-2; 7 positions match TRBD2. V trimming: 1 base; J trimming: 5 bases; junction bases outside the gene matches: 7. CDR3 size: 16 residues. Germline V CDR1 and CDR2: MGHRA, YSYEKL. This CDR3 is CASSQVAGSGTGELFF. The CDR3, as DNA: TGCGCCAGCAGCCAAGTAGCGGGTAGTGGAACCGGGGAGCTGTTTTTT.

The chain is built from TRBV19 and TRBJ2-2, with 8 bases lining up with TRBD1. The CDR3 length is 15 residues. With V trimmed by 3 bases and J by 7 bases, 7 bases remained unmatched. Germline assignment: CDR1 LNHDA and CDR2 SQIVND (reference sequence). CDR3 nucleotide sequence: TGTGCCAGTAGTATTCAGGCAGGGGGCATCGGGGAGCTGTTTTTT. This encodes CASSIQAGGIGELFF.

V and J are TRBV6-4 and TRBJ1-2, with D possibly matching TRBD1 (6 bases). Trimming pared 6 bases from V and 2 bases from J, leaving 16 bases between. The V gene's germline CDR1 is MRHNA and CDR2 SNTAGT. The CDR3 is made up of 15 amino acids. CDR3 residues: CASRGYSGTNYGYTF. The CDR3 bases are TGTGCCAGCAGAGGCTATTCCGGGACAAACTATGGCTACACCTTC.

The CDR3 loop reads CASSTARIPQHF. The CDR3 nucleotides read TGTGCCAGCAGCACCGCCCGGATCCCCCAGCATTTT. V is TRBV5-4 and J is TRBJ1-5; D gene ambiguous. The CDR3 extends over 12 amino acids. Trimming cost V 4 bases and J 10 bases, with 12 bases left between them. Per germline, CDR1 SGHNT and CDR2 YYREEE (reference sequence).

The chain carries TRBV10-2 and TRBJ1-1; 7 bases map to TRBD1. Germline V CDR1 and CDR2: WSHSY, SAAADI. With 6 bases clipped from V and 0 bases from J, the junction kept 4 bases outside the gene matches. The CDR3 has 14 amino acids. CDR3 coding DNA: TGCGCCAGCAGGACAGGGTGGATGAACACTGAAGCTTTCTTT. Its translation: CASRTGWMNTEAFF.

The chain links TRBV11-2 to TRBJ2-7; TRBD1 agrees at 9 bases. CDR1 is SGHAT, CDR2 FQNNGV, per germline. The V segment lost 5 bases and the J segment 7 bases; nucleotides outside the gene matches: 9. The CDR3 sequence is 14 residues long. CDR3: CASSPGTGTWEQYF. In DNA form, the CDR3 reads TGTGCCAGCAGCCCCGGGACAGGGACGTGGGAGCAGTACTTC.

The rearrangement links TRBV28 to TRBJ2-7, with a weak D call TRBD2 (6 bases). V lost 6 bases to trimming and J lost 3 bases, with 15 bases between them. The CDR3 loop spans 14 amino acids. Germline lookup yields CDR1 MDHEN and CDR2 SYDVKM. CDR3 sequence (DNA): TGTGCCAGCAGCCTTCCCGCGGGGAACTACGAGCAGTACTTC. Translated: CASSLPAGNYEQYF. Using reference TRBV28 and TRBJ2-7 for the parts outside the CDR3, the full variable domain is DVKVTQSSRYLVKRTGEKVFLECVQDMDHENMFWYRQDPGLGLRLIYFSYDVKMKEKGDIPEGYSVSREKKERFSLILESASTNQTSMYLCASSLPAGNYEQYFGPGTRLTVT.

The chain is built from TRBV15 and TRBJ1-1; D is unclear. From germline, CDR1 is LNHNV and CDR2 YYDKDF (reference sequence). V was clipped by 6 bases and J by 3 bases, with 14 bases between them. The CDR3 loop spans 14 amino acids. The CDR3 loop reads CATRTSLWDTEAFF. The CDR3, as DNA: TGTGCCACCAGGACATCCCTATGGGACACTGAAGCTTTCTTT. The variable domain in full, completed from reference TRBV15 and TRBJ1-1, reads DAMVIQNPRYQVTQFGKPVTLSCSQTLNHNVMYWYQQKSSQAPKLLFHYYDKDFNNEADTPDNFQSRRPNTSFCFLDIRSPGLGDTAMYLCATRTSLWDTEAFFGQGTRLTVV.